This note documents a single TCR beta chain sequence. Antigen: not known. MiXCR was run by TCRdb on the RT-PCR reads, yielding one entry per CDR3 protein. In the table there are 500,000 to 550,000 distinct CDR3 sequences, under 8.5% of which are singletons. This entry is derived from a study of response to subunit inactivated influenza vaccine. Study-wide findings and caveats: The study's authors posited that every seasonal influenza vaccination enlists few new T cells.

The germline gives CDR1 LGHDT, CDR2 YNNKEL (reference sequence). The CDR3 length is 13 residues. V gave up 1 base and J gave up 8 bases; unmatched junction bases: 3. Sequences were derived from PBMCs from blood, sampled 23 months after vaccination. This TCR came from a man in his fifties or sixties who received an inactivated influenza vaccine. This rearrangement joins TRBV3-1 to TRBJ1-2, with TRBD1 identical over 8 bases. The CDR3: CASSQVRGRGYTF. The CDR3 nucleotides are TGTGCCAGCAGCCAAGTCAGGGGGCGAGGCTACACCTTC.